Shown below are 25 T cell receptor beta chains from a single sample sequenced in a study of cytomegalovirus exposure and HLA in healthy donors. The PCR used 60 Vbeta and 13 Jbeta primers. The protocol was immunoSEQ multiplex PCR, while the TCRdb copy is restricted to in-frame clones and leaves out a portion. The profile shows some 170,000 clones, approximately 75% of them singletons. The sample was PBMCs. The source is a young woman in good health and CMV-seronegative.

The chain combines TRBV10-3 with TRBJ1-1; D call uncertain. V was shortened by 2 bases and J by 10 bases, with 8 bases between the two germline ends. Germline V CDR1 and CDR2: ENHRY, SYGVKD. The CDR3 totals 11 residues. CDR3 region: CAISEGVGAFF. CDR3 DNA sequence: TGTGCCATCAGTGAGGGAGTGGGAGCTTTCTTT.

The chain has TRBV19 and TRBJ1-5, with D perhaps matching TRBD1 (5 bases). The CDR3 runs 13 residues. Germline V gene sequence: CDR1 LNHDA, CDR2 SQIVND (reference sequence). Trimming left V 11 bases short and J 0 bases short, with 11 bases between. CDR3 in amino acids: CAGGGGSNQPQHF. For the CDR3, the DNA is TGTGCCGGGGGGGGTGGTAGCAATCAGCCCCAGCATTTT.

The rearrangement joins TRBV5-1 to TRBJ2-7; tentatively, D is TRBD2 (6 bases). The ends were cut back, 5 bases at V and 1 base at J, with 16 bases in the middle. The CDR3 sequence is 15 residues long. The germline CDR1 and CDR2 sequences are SGHRS and YFSETQ. The CDR3: CASRGERAPSYEQYF. The CDR3 nucleotides are TGCGCCAGCAGGGGCGAGCGGGCCCCATCCTACGAGCAGTACTTC.

The chain uses TRBV2 and TRBJ2-7; D is unresolved. V gave up 0 bases and J gave up 3 bases, with 6 bases separating them. Germline-derived CDR1 and CDR2 are SNHLY and FYNNEI. The CDR3 totals 13 residues. CDR3: CASSEAAYYEQYF. Written as DNA, the CDR3 is TGTGCCAGCAGTGAAGCGGCTTACTACGAGCAGTACTTC.

The chain is built from TRBV9 and TRBJ1-1; no clear D. The germline CDR1 and CDR2 sequences are SGDLS and YYNGEE. This CDR3 is 14 amino acids long. V was pared by 0 bases and J by 2 bases, with 8 bases between. The CDR3 sequence is CASSVGTFNTEAFF. DNA for the CDR3: TGTGCCAGCAGCGTAGGGACTTTTAACACTGAAGCTTTCTTT.

The rearrangement links TRBV27 to TRBJ1-4; D is unclear. In germline, CDR1 is MNHEY, CDR2 SMNVEV (reference sequence). V was shortened by 2 bases and J by 4 bases, with 14 bases between the two germline ends. This CDR3 contains 16 residues. CDR3 DNA: TGTGCCAGCAGTTTACCCCGGGGATGGGGTAATGAAAAACTGTTTTTT. This gives the protein CASSLPRGWGNEKLFF.

V gene TRBV6-6 combines with J gene TRBJ2-1; maybe TRBD2 (6 bases). Between the trimmed V and J ends, which lost 6 bases and 0 bases, there was a span of 15 bases. Germline V gene lookup returns CDR1 MNHNY and CDR2 SVGAGI (reference sequence). This CDR3 comprises 16 residues. CDR3 residues: CASRSLQGGSYNEQFF. CDR3 sequence (DNA): TGTGCCAGCAGATCCCTCCAGGGAGGCTCCTACAATGAGCAGTTCTTC.

Points on this clone: Within the sample, other DNA sequences also encode this same CDR3. The chain links TRBV7-9 to TRBJ1-5, with D possibly being TRBD1 (5 bases). The CDR3 extends over 14 amino acids. CDR1 and CDR2 from the germline V gene are SEHNR and FQNEAQ (reference sequence). V dropped 1 base and J dropped 7 bases, with 11 bases sitting between them. The CDR3 loop is CASSLGQGGQPQHF. CDR3 DNA: TGTGCCAGCAGCTTAGGTCAGGGCGGCCAGCCCCAGCATTTT.

This chain joins TRBV5-1 and TRBJ1-1; TRBD1 matches 7 bases. CDR1 SGHRS and CDR2 YFSETQ come from the germline V gene. The ends lost 1 base at V and 0 bases at J; junction bases unmatched: 12. CDR3 size: 18 residues. The CDR3 DNA reads as TGCGCCAGCAGCTTGAGTACTCGGACAGGAGATTTGAACACTGAAGCTTTCTTT. It encodes CASSLSTRTGDLNTEAFF. The whole variable domain, remainder taken from reference TRBV5-1 and TRBJ1-1, is KAGVTQTPRYLIKTRGQQVTLSCSPISGHRSVSWYQQTPGQGLQFLFEYFSETQRNKGNFPGRFSGRQFSNSRSEMNVSTLELGDSALYLCASSLSTRTGDLNTEAFFGQGTRLTVV.

This clone has only a few counts. The V call is TRBV11-2, the J call TRBJ1-4; a weak D match, TRBD1 (5 bases). Germline lookup yields CDR1 SGHAT and CDR2 FQNNGV. V was trimmed by 5 bases and J by 4 bases, leaving 14 bases between them. The CDR3 has 15 amino acids. CDR3 sequence reads: CASSGGYGGNEKLFF. The CDR3 DNA sequence: TGTGCCAGCAGCGGGGGGTATGGGGGTAATGAAAAACTGTTTTTT.

Remarks on this clone: Other DNA sequences from this sample encode an identical CDR3 as well. The genes are TRBV6-5 and TRBJ2-7; perhaps TRBD1 as D (6 bases). Germline assignment: CDR1 MNHEY and CDR2 SVGAGI. This CDR3 has 13 amino acids. V lost 5 bases, J lost 0 bases, and 8 bases lay in between. The CDR3 region has the DNA TGTGCCAGCAGTACAGGGTTCTCCTACGAGCAGTACTTC. It encodes CASSTGFSYEQYF.

The chain couples TRBV7-9 to TRBJ1-1; no firm D call. The CDR3 sequence is 15 residues long. Germline V gene data show CDR1 as SEHNR and CDR2 as FQNEAQ (reference sequence). V was pared by 3 bases and J by 0 bases, with 11 bases between. CDR3 sequence reads: CASSFSVNMNTEAFF. The CDR3 DNA reads as TGTGCCAGCAGCTTTTCCGTCAACATGAACACTGAAGCTTTCTTT.

The chain recombines TRBV2 with TRBJ2-7; D gene ambiguous. The V end was cut by 0 bases, the J end by 3 bases, with 12 bases between. The CDR3 contains 15 residues. In germline, CDR1 is SNHLY, CDR2 FYNNEI. The CDR3: CASSEALQNFYEQYF. CDR3 nucleotides: TGTGCCAGCAGTGAAGCGCTTCAGAATTTCTACGAGCAGTACTTC.

The chain is built from TRBV6-5 and TRBJ2-5; 14 bases align to TRBD2. Germline lookup yields CDR1 MNHEY and CDR2 SVGAGI. After removal of 6 bases from V and 1 base from J, the junction contained 1 base not matched to a gene. This CDR3 is 15 amino acids long. This CDR3 reads CASRGTSGGQETQYF. The DNA of the CDR3 is TGTGCCAGCAGGGGGACTAGCGGGGGCCAAGAGACCCAGTACTTC.

The V gene is TRBV28, the J gene TRBJ1-1; a possible D gene is TRBD1 (5 bases). The ends were cut back, 6 bases at V and 5 bases at J, with 16 bases in the middle. CDR3 length equals 14 residues. In germline, CDR1 is MDHEN, CDR2 SYDVKM. DNA of the CDR3: TGTGCCAGCAGACCCCCAACCTGGACAACTGAAGCTTTCTTT. Its protein product is CASRPPTWTTEAFF. Full variable domain (missing parts from reference TRBV28 and TRBJ1-1): DVKVTQSSRYLVKRTGEKVFLECVQDMDHENMFWYRQDPGLGLRLIYFSYDVKMKEKGDIPEGYSVSREKKERFSLILESASTNQTSMYLCASRPPTWTTEAFFGQGTRLTVV.

This sequence joins TRBV20-1 and TRBJ2-1; D gene unclear. The V gene lost 4 bases and the J gene lost 11 bases, with 12 bases spanning the gap. Germline V lookup: CDR1 DFQATT, CDR2 SNEGSKA (reference sequence). The CDR3 covers 11 residues. The CDR3 here is CSATRWLKQFF. The CDR3, as DNA: TGCAGTGCTACCCGATGGCTTAAGCAGTTCTTC.

The V gene is TRBV7-9, the J gene TRBJ2-5, with 9 positions matching TRBD2. The CDR3 consists of 14 residues. V was clipped by 0 bases and J by 4 bases; unmatched bases: 0. Germline V gene sequence: CDR1 SEHNR, CDR2 FQNEAQ (reference sequence). The CDR3 is CASSLAAGGETQYF. The CDR3 nucleotides are TGTGCCAGCAGCTTAGCAGCGGGAGGAGAGACCCAGTACTTC. The whole variable domain, remainder taken from reference TRBV7-9 and TRBJ2-5, is DTGVSQNPRHKITKRGQNVTFRCDPISEHNRLYWYRQTLGQGPEFLTYFQNEAQLEKSRLLSDRFSAERPKGSFSTLEIQRTEQGDSAMYLCASSLAAGGETQYFGPGTRLLVL.

Comment on this clone: Other DNA sequences within the sample encode an identical CDR3. This chain connects TRBV5-1 to TRBJ1-2, with D unresolved. Trimming removed 0 bases at V and 8 bases at J, with 11 bases between. CDR1 is SGHRS, CDR2 YFSETQ, per germline. This CDR3 comprises 13 residues. The CDR3 bases are TGCGCCAGCAGCTTGGCAGTCAATTACGGCTACACCTTC. Its protein product is CASSLAVNYGYTF.

This rearrangement joins TRBV2 to TRBJ1-4, with TRBD1 matching 7 bases. With V trimmed by 6 bases and J by 8 bases, 9 bases remained unmatched. This CDR3 contains 14 residues. Germline V gives CDR1 SNHLY, CDR2 FYNNEI. The CDR3 DNA reads TGTGCCAGCAGAGCAGGGGGAAATACGGAAAAACTGTTTTTT. Its protein product is CASRAGGNTEKLFF.

This sequence joins TRBV5-6 and TRBJ1-6, with TRBD1 identical over 10 bases. Germline lookup yields CDR1 SGHDT and CDR2 YYEEEE. The V gene end was trimmed by 3 bases and the J gene end by 8 bases; junction bases not matched to a gene: 5. CDR3 length: 15 residues. The CDR3 sequence: CASSWDRGSDSPLHF. CDR3 DNA: TGTGCCAGCAGCTGGGACAGGGGATCTGATTCACCCCTCCACTTT.

This clone was picked up one time. The chain links TRBV4-1 to TRBJ1-3, with 9 bases identical to TRBD1. CDR3 length: 15 residues. The ends lost 1 base at V and 2 bases at J; junction bases unmatched: 0. Germline V CDR1 and CDR2: MGHRA, YSYEKL. The CDR3 nucleotides are TGCGCCAGCAGCCAAGGACAGGGGGCTGGAAACACCATATATTTT. This codes for CASSQGQGAGNTIYF.

This clone appeared a few times. The rearrangement joins TRBV28 to TRBJ2-6; maybe TRBD1 (6 bases). The CDR3 length is 15 residues. Per the germline V gene, CDR1 is MDHEN and CDR2 is SYDVKM. The germline V and J ends were trimmed by 6 bases and 4 bases, with 13 bases remaining between them. CDR3 in amino acids: CASSYQGPGANVLTF. The DNA of the CDR3 is TGTGCCAGCAGCTATCAGGGGCCCGGGGCCAACGTCCTGACTTTC.

This clone was counted between two and nine times. The chain uses TRBV27 and TRBJ2-1; D remains unclear. This CDR3 region has 15 residues. Trimming cost V 7 bases and J 5 bases, with 18 bases left between them. CDR1 is MNHEY and CDR2 is SMNVEV in the germline V gene (reference sequence). CDR3 region: CASKEAAPNNNEQFF. The CDR3 coding sequence is TGTGCCAGCAAAGAGGCGGCCCCAAATAACAATGAGCAGTTCTTC.

The chain couples TRBV5-5 to TRBJ1-2; 8 positions match TRBD1. Germline lookup yields CDR1 SGHKS and CDR2 YYEKEE (reference sequence). This CDR3 spans 16 amino acids. V shed 3 bases and J 1 base; nucleotides not matched to a gene: 8. The DNA for the CDR3 is TGTGCCAGCAGCTCGAGTCCAGGGGGCGATAACTATGGCTACACCTTC. Protein product: CASSSSPGGDNYGYTF.

The V gene is TRBV6-1, the J gene TRBJ2-3; perhaps TRBD2 as D (6 bases). Trimming removed 2 bases from V and 0 bases from J, with 9 bases in between. Per germline, CDR1 MNHNS and CDR2 SASEGT. This CDR3 contains 15 residues. The CDR3 protein is CASSELAPSTDTQYF. The DNA of the CDR3 is TGTGCCAGCAGTGAACTAGCGCCTAGCACAGATACGCAGTATTTT.